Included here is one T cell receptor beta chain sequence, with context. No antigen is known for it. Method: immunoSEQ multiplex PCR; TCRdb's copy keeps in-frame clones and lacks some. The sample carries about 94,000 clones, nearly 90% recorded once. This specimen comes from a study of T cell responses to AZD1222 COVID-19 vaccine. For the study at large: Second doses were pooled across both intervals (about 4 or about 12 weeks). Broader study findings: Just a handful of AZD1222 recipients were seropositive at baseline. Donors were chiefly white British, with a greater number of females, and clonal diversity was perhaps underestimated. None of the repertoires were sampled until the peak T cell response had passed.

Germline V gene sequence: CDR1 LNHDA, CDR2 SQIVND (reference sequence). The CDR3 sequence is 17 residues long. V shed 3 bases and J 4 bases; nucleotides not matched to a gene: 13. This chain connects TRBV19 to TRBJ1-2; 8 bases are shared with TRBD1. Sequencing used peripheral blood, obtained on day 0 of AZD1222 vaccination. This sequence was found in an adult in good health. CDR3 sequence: CASSIPTPVGTGYGYTF. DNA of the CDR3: TGTGCCAGTAGTATCCCAACGCCGGTGGGGACAGGCTATGGCTACACCTTC.